This TCR beta chain was profiled in a study of molecular identifiers for immune sequencing clone quantification. The V gene's germline CDR1 is SGHDT and CDR2 YYEEEE. The CDR3 is 14 amino acids. The germline V and J ends were trimmed by 4 bases and 1 base, with 12 bases remaining between them. Preparation of the bulk TCR libraries relied on previously described methods and listed TCR primers. TCRdb called the PCR reads again in MiXCR, with one record for every CDR3 protein. This table holds more than 450,000 distinct CDR3 sequences, approximately 25% found once. Study-level findings and limits: The study found clones above 20 RNA copies held over 98% of effector molecules and under 1% in naive cells.

This clonotype has a count of ten or more. What it binds is unknown. Naive CD8 T cell sorting was performed on the CD8+CD4-CCR7+CD45RA+ phenotype. The chain combines TRBV5-6 with TRBJ2-7; D gene ambiguous. Material for sequencing was naive CD8+ T cells from blood, with Jurkat cell RNA spiked in. Noted subset: FACS-sorted CD8+CD4-CCR7+CD45RA+ naive T cells. The TCR was taken from a human donor in good health. Some libraries in this study had Jurkat cell RNA spiked in. CDR3 sequence (DNA): TGTGCCAGCAGCCCCGTTTCCACATCCTACGAGCAGTACTTC. Protein: CASSPVSTSYEQYF.